The clone carrying this TCR beta chain was seen a handful of times. Its antigen is as yet unknown. Histologic diagnosis was independently verified by two lung pathologists. This sample was taken from a study of immune evolution from preneoplasia to lung adenocarcinoma. Study in general: HLA loss of heterozygosity: 5.5% to 8.5% AIS, about 15% MIA, 30% to 35% ADC, none AAH.

Broader study findings: Normal lung had highest clonality; later lesions appeared denser, more diverse.

TCRdb's table, derived via immunoSEQ multiplex PCR, lists solely in-frame clones and lacks some. The table includes several thousand clones, approximately 80% detected once. The clonotype was recovered from a donor at least 70 years old with lung adenocarcinoma. Input material: FFPE minimally invasive lung adenocarcinoma tissue.

DNA for the CDR3: TGTGCCAGCAGTGAATTGGGGGCTACGAACACTGAAGCTTTCTTT. It yields the protein CASSELGATNTEAFF. The chain carries TRBV25-1 and TRBJ1-1, with D maybe TRBD1 (6 bases). The V end was cut by 1 base, the J end by 1 base, with 10 bases between. The CDR3 spans 15 residues. Germline CDR1 is MGHDK and CDR2 is SYGVNS.